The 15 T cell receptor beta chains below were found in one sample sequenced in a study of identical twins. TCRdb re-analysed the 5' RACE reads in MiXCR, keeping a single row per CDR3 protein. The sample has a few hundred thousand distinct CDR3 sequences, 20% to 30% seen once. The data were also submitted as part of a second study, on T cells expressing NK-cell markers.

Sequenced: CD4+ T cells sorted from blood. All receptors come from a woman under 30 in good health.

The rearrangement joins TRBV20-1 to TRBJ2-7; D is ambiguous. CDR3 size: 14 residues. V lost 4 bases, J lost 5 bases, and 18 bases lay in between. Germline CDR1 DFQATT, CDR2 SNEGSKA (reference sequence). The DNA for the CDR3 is TGCAGTGCTAATACCGGTCTGGGCAGCCACGAGCAGTACTTC. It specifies CSANTGLGSHEQYF.

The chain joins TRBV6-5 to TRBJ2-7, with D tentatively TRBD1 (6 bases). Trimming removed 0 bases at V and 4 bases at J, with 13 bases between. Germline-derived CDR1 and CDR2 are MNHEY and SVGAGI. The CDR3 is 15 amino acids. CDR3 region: CASSYSITGSYEQYF. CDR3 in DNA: TGTGCCAGCAGTTACTCCATTACAGGGTCTTACGAGCAGTACTTC.

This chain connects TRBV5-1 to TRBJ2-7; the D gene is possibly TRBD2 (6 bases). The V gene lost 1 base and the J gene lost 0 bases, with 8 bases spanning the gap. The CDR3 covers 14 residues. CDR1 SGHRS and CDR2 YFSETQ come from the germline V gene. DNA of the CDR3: TGCGCCAGCAGCTTGTACGGGAGCTCCTACGAGCAGTACTTC. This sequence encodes CASSLYGSSYEQYF.

The CDR3 spells CSVVGVSYTF. In DNA, the CDR3 is TGCAGCGTTGTTGGGGTGAGCTACACCTTC. This chain links TRBV29-1 with TRBJ1-2; no clear D. Trimming removed 4 bases from V and 9 bases from J, with 9 bases in between. CDR3 length: 10 amino acids. Germline V CDR1 and CDR2: SQVTM, ANQGSEA.

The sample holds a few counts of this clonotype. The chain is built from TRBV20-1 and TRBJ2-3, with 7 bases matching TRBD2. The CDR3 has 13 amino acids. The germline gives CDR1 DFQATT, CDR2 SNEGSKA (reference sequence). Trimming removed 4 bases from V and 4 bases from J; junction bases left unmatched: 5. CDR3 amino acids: CSANGEGADTQYF. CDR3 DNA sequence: TGCAGTGCTAATGGGGAGGGTGCAGATACGCAGTATTTT.

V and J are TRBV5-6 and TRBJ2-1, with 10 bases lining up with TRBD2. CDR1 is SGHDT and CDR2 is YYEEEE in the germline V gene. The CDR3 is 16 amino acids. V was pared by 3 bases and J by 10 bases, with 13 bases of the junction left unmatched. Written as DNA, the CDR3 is TGTGCCAGCAGCTCGAATCCTAGCGGGGGCCCCAGAGAGCAGTTCTTC. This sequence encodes CASSSNPSGGPREQFF.

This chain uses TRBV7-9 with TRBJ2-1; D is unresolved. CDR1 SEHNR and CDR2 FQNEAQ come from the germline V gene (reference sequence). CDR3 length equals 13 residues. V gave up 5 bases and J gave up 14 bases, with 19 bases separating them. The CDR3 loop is CASSPPVVRLEFF. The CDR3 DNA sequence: TGTGCCAGCAGCCCACCCGTTGTTAGGCTTGAGTTCTTC.

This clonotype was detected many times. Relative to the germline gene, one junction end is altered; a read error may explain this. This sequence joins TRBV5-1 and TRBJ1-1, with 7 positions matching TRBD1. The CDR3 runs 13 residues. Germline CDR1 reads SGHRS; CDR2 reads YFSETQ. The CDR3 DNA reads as TGTGCCAGCAGCTTAGACAGGGACACTGAAGCTTTCTTT. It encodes CASSLDRDTEAFF. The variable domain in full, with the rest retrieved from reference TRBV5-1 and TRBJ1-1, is KAGVTQTPRYLIKTRGQQVTLSCSPISGHRSVSWYQQTPGQGLQFLFEYFSETQRNKGNFPGRFSGRQFSNSRSEMNVSTLELGDSALYLCASSLDRDTEAFFGQGTRLTVV.

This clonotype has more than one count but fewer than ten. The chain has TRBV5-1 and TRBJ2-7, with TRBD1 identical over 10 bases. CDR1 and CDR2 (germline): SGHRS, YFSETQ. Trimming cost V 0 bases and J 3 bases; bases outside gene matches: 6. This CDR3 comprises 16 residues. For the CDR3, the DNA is TGCGCCAGCAGCTTGGGAGGACAGGGGGAATTCTACGAGCAGTACTTC. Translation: CASSLGGQGEFYEQYF.

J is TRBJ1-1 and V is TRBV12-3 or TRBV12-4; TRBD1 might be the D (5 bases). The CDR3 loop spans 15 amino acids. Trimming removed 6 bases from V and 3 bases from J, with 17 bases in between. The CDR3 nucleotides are TGTGCCAGCAGGTATAATCAGGGTTTCTACACTGAAGCTTTCTTT. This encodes CASRYNQGFYTEAFF.

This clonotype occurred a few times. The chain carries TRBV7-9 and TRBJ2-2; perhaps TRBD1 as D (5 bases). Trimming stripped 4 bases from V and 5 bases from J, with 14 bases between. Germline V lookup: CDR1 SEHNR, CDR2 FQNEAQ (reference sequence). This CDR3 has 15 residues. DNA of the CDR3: TGTGCCAGCAGCTCACCGTGGGGCCGTACCGGGGAGCTGTTTTTT. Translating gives CASSSPWGRTGELFF.

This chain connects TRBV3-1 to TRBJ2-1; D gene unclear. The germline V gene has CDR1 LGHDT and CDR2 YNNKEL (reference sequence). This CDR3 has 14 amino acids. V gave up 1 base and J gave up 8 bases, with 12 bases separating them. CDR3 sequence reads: CASSQGSLGDEQFF. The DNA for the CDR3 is TGTGCCAGCAGCCAAGGGTCGTTAGGAGATGAGCAGTTCTTC.

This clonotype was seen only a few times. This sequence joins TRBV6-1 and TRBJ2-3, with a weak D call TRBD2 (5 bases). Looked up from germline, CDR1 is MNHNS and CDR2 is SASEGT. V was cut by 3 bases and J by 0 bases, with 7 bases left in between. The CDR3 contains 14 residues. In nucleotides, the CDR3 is TGTGCCAGCAGTGAGCGGAGGAGCACAGATACGCAGTATTTT. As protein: CASSERRSTDTQYF.

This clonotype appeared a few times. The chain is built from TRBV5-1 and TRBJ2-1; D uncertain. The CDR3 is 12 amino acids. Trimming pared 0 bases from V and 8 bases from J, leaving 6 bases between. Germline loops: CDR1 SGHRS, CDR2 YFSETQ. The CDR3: CASSLVGHEQFF. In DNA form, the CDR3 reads TGCGCCAGCAGCTTGGTTGGCCATGAGCAGTTCTTC.

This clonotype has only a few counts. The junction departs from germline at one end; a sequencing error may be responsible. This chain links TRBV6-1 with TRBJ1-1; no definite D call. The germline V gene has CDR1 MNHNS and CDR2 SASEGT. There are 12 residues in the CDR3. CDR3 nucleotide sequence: TGTGCCAGCAGGGAAGGGTTCACTGAAGCTTTCTTT. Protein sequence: CASREGFTEAFF.